Listed here are 23 T cell receptor beta chains from one sample, sequenced in a study of human T cells and chemical hapten exposure. Stated time point: pre-sensitization, week 0. The treatment: therapeutic diphenylcyclopropenone sensitization with weekly scalp DPC. TCRdb re-derived calls from the RACE reads in MiXCR, one entry per CDR3 protein. The sample shows approximately 60,000 distinct CDR3 sequences, 9.9% of them seen only once. Sequenced here: whole blood, sampled in connection with sensitization to the hapten diphenylcyclopropenone (DPC). These receptors all stem from a man aged 35-49 years with alopecia areata. Some clones in this sample may be carry-over from other donors' samples.

This clonotype was recorded a few times. V usage is TRBV12-3 or TRBV12-4 and J usage is TRBJ2-7; TRBD1 aligns across 7 bases. This CDR3 contains 15 residues. V lost 3 bases to trimming and J lost 4 bases; unmatched junction nucleotides: 9. CDR3 sequence: CASSFAGTATYEQYF. The CDR3 nucleotides read TGTGCCAGCAGTTTCGCAGGGACAGCTACTTACGAGCAGTACTTC.

This clonotype was counted at least ten times. The chain joins TRBV12-3 or TRBV12-4 to TRBJ2-2, with D unresolved. This CDR3 region has 12 residues. The V end lost 6 bases, the J end lost 1 base, and 3 bases lay between the germline ends. CDR3 bases: TGTGCCAGCAGGCGGAACACCGGGGAGCTGTTTTTT. Translation: CASRRNTGELFF.

This clonotype was found many times. The chain is built from TRBV24-1 and TRBJ2-3; D unclear. V was pared by 5 bases and J by 1 base, with 3 bases between. The CDR3 consists of 12 residues. Germline loops: CDR1 KGHDR, CDR2 SFDVKD. DNA for the CDR3: TGTGCCACCAGTGCGGGCACAGATACGCAGTATTTT. As protein: CATSAGTDTQYF.

The rearrangement uses TRBV28 and TRBJ2-7; 7 nucleotides match TRBD1. The CDR3 is 14 amino acids. Trimming removed 5 bases from V and 2 bases from J; junction bases left unmatched: 6. Germline CDR1 is MDHEN and CDR2 is SYDVKM. Here the CDR3 DNA reads TGTGCCAGCAGTCTCCCGGGACAGCCCTACGAGCAGTACTTC. Its protein product is CASSLPGQPYEQYF. The entire variable domain, with the rest obtained from reference TRBV28 and TRBJ2-7, is as follows: DVKVTQSSRYLVKRTGEKVFLECVQDMDHENMFWYRQDPGLGLRLIYFSYDVKMKEKGDIPEGYSVSREKKERFSLILESASTNQTSMYLCASSLPGQPYEQYFGPGTRLTVT.

The chain is built from TRBV20-1 and TRBJ2-5; 8 bases map to TRBD2. Germline V gene lookup returns CDR1 DFQATT and CDR2 SNEGSKA (reference sequence). The CDR3 totals 15 residues. V lost 5 bases and J lost 4; bases outside the gene matches: 12. The CDR3 protein is CSARGPGRAPETQYF. CDR3 in DNA: TGCAGTGCTCGAGGCCCCGGGAGGGCCCCAGAGACCCAGTACTTC.

V usage is TRBV9 and J usage is TRBJ2-7; tentatively, D is TRBD1 or TRBD2 (5 bases each). CDR3 size: 14 residues. The V end lost 0 bases, the J end lost 2 bases, and 9 bases lay between the germline ends. CDR1 is SGDLS and CDR2 is YYNGEE in the germline V gene. CDR3 sequence reads: CASSVDGAAYEQYF. The CDR3 DNA reads TGTGCCAGCAGCGTAGACGGGGCCGCCTACGAGCAGTACTTC.

This clonotype was counted many times. This chain links TRBV29-1 with TRBJ2-1; D unresolved. The CDR3 contains 14 residues. Per germline, CDR1 SQVTM and CDR2 ANQGSEA. CDR3 amino acids: CSLLSGRSKNEQFF. CDR3 bases: TGCAGTCTCTTATCTGGGCGGTCGAAGAATGAGCAGTTCTTC.

This clonotype was detected ten times or more. The V and J genes are TRBV10-2 and TRBJ2-4; the D is unclear. CDR1 is WSHSY and CDR2 is SAAADI in the germline V gene. The CDR3 covers 14 residues. V lost 8 bases to trimming and J lost 1 base, with 12 bases between them. The CDR3 bases are TGCGCCAGCCGCGTATCAGATGCCAAAAACATTCAGTACTTC. This codes for CASRVSDAKNIQYF.

V usage is TRBV6-6 and J usage is TRBJ2-5, with a weak D call TRBD2 (5 bases). V was trimmed by 1 base and J by 5 bases, leaving 14 bases between them. Germline V lookup: CDR1 MNHNY, CDR2 SVGAGI (reference sequence). This CDR3 contains 15 residues. In DNA form, the CDR3 reads TGTGCCAGCAGTTACTTATTCACTAGGTCCGAGACCCAGTACTTC. It specifies CASSYLFTRSETQYF.

This clonotype was recorded at least ten times. This rearrangement joins TRBV12-3 or TRBV12-4 to TRBJ2-2; 12 positions match TRBD2. CDR3 size: 17 residues. The trim removed 4 bases at V and 6 bases at J, leaving 9 bases unmatched. The CDR3 protein is CASSSLRTSGMAGELFF. The CDR3 region has the DNA TGTGCCAGCAGTTCACTCCGGACTAGCGGGATGGCCGGGGAGCTGTTTTTT.

J is TRBJ2-1 and V is TRBV7-2; D perhaps matches TRBD2 (5 bases). The germline V gene encodes CDR1 SGHTA and CDR2 FQGNSA. With 3 bases removed from V and 12 bases from J, the gap between germline ends came to 15 bases. This CDR3 contains 13 residues. CDR3 protein: CASSLDSTAGQFF. The CDR3 DNA follows: TGTGCCAGCAGCTTGGACTCGACGGCGGGGCAGTTCTTC.

The table lists this clonotype with a few counts. The chain employs TRBV12-3 or TRBV12-4 and TRBJ2-3; D perhaps matches TRBD2 (6 bases). The CDR3 spans 11 residues. The V end lost 4 bases, the J end lost 15 bases, and 14 bases lay between the germline ends. This CDR3 is CASSSGGKGYF. The CDR3 coding sequence is TGTGCCAGCAGTTCGGGCGGGAAGGGATATTTT.

This clonotype has at least ten counts. The rearrangement links TRBV11-2 to TRBJ1-1, with D unresolved. The CDR3 contains 15 residues. Germline assignment: CDR1 SGHAT and CDR2 FQNNGV. Trimming shortened V by 0 bases and J by 1 base, and 9 bases separated the two germline ends. The CDR3 sequence is CASSLDIAGNTEAFF. The CDR3 coding sequence is TGTGCCAGCAGCTTAGATATCGCGGGGAACACTGAAGCTTTCTTT.

This sequence joins TRBV7-2 and TRBJ2-5; 10 bases align to TRBD2. The CDR3 contains 14 residues. Germline loops: CDR1 SGHTA, CDR2 FQGNSA. V was clipped by 5 bases and J by 1 base; unmatched bases: 1. DNA for the CDR3: TGTGCCAGCAGCGGACTAGCGGTCCAAGAGACCCAGTACTTC. It codes for CASSGLAVQETQYF.

The genes are TRBV27 and TRBJ2-3; 9 nucleotides align to TRBD1. CDR1 and CDR2 (germline): MNHEY, SMNVEV (reference sequence). J was trimmed by 2 bases and V by 2 bases; bases with no gene match: 2. This CDR3 is built from 15 residues. The CDR3 here is CASSLGQGPTDTQYF. Written as DNA, the CDR3 is TGTGCCAGCAGTTTAGGACAGGGGCCCACAGATACGCAGTATTTT.

This clonotype was recorded at least ten times. This chain connects TRBV6-2 or TRBV6-3 to TRBJ2-5; a possible D gene is TRBD1 (8 bases). The germline V gene encodes CDR1 MNHEY and CDR2 SVGEGT. This CDR3 contains 14 residues. V dropped 5 bases and J dropped 5 bases, with 15 bases sitting between them. The CDR3 protein is CASSLQGGIETQYF. CDR3 nucleotide sequence: TGTGCCAGCAGTCTACAGGGGGGGATCGAGACCCAGTACTTC.

This clonotype was counted at least ten times. The V gene is TRBV7-9, the J gene TRBJ2-7, with 8 positions matching TRBD1. V shed 4 bases and J 3 bases; nucleotides not matched to a gene: 5. From germline, CDR1 is SEHNR and CDR2 FQNEAQ (reference sequence). The CDR3 runs 14 residues. Here the CDR3 DNA reads TGTGCCAGCAGCTGGCAGGACAGGGTCTACGAGCAGTACTTC. This codes for CASSWQDRVYEQYF.

On this clonotype itself: A much bigger clone sits one base away, suggesting this may be a read error. The rearrangement links TRBV27 to TRBJ2-5; D is ambiguous. V shed 1 base and J shed 10 bases, with 16 bases lying between them. The CDR3 length is 14 residues. CDR1 is MNHEY, CDR2 SMNVEV, per germline (reference sequence). CDR3 region: CASSLFGGRQSQYF. For the CDR3, the DNA is TGTGCCAGCAGTTTATTCGGCGGCCGGCAGAGCCAGTACTTC.

This chain joins TRBV20-1 and TRBJ2-2; the D gene could be TRBD1 or TRBD2 (5 bases each). Trimming left V 6 bases short and J 8 bases short, with 19 bases between. The CDR3 runs 14 residues. The V gene's germline CDR1 is DFQATT and CDR2 SNEGSKA (reference sequence). The CDR3 sequence is CSAVPGTTRGELFF. The CDR3, as DNA: TGCAGTGCCGTCCCCGGGACCACCAGGGGGGAGCTGTTTTTT.

The chain employs TRBV7-3 and TRBJ2-2; unclear D gene. Per germline, CDR1 SGHTA and CDR2 FQGTGA. The CDR3 consists of 14 residues. Trimming pared 2 bases from V and 6 bases from J, leaving 10 bases between. The CDR3 DNA sequence: TGTGCCAGCAGCTTAGGCCTGGCAGCCGGGGAGCTGTTTTTT. It encodes CASSLGLAAGELFF.

V gene TRBV6-2 or TRBV6-3 combines with J gene TRBJ2-3, with 10 bases fitting TRBD2. The CDR3 runs to 15 residues. J was trimmed by 0 bases and V by 4 bases; bases with no gene match: 1. Germline lookup yields CDR1 MNHEY and CDR2 SVGEGT. The CDR3 nucleotides are TGTGCCAGCAGTTTGACTAGCGGGAGCACAGATACGCAGTATTTT. Protein sequence: CASSLTSGSTDTQYF.

V gene TRBV2 combines with J gene TRBJ2-5; TRBD2 matches 7 bases. The ends lost 4 bases at V and 13 bases at J; junction bases unmatched: 3. Germline CDR1 and CDR2: SNHLY and FYNNEI. CDR3 length equals 10 residues. CDR3 region: CASSGGGPYF. The DNA for the CDR3 is TGTGCCAGCAGTGGGGGGGGTCCGTACTTC. Supplemented by reference TRBV2 and TRBJ2-5, the full variable domain reads EPEVTQTPSHQVTQMGQEVILRCVPISNHLYFYWYRQILGQKVEFLVSFYNNEISEKSEIFDDQFSVERPDGSNFTLKIRSTKLEDSAMYFCASSGGGPYFGPGTRLLVL.

This clonotype was detected many times. The rearrangement uses TRBV24-1 and TRBJ2-5; 13 positions match TRBD2. The germline V gene has CDR1 KGHDR and CDR2 SFDVKD. The trim removed 0 bases at V and 5 bases at J, leaving 5 bases unmatched. This CDR3 region has 17 residues. The CDR3, as DNA: TGTGCCACCAGTGATTTGCGGACTAGCGGGAGAGTCGAGACCCAGTACTTC. Translated: CATSDLRTSGRVETQYF.